This T cell receptor beta chain is drawn from a study of STAT5B mutations in CD4+ large granular lymphocyte leukemia. Study overall: Healthy donors showed HLA-associated enrichment of the CDR3 'QG' motif.

The CDR3 sequence is 13 residues long. Germline CDR1 reads WSHSY; CDR2 reads SAAADI. Trimming left V 4 bases short and J 7 bases short, with 13 bases between. Original methodology: A productive frequency of 2.59 x 10-5 was the lowest detectable. TCRdb keeps only in-frame clones here, not all; method: immunoSEQ multiplex PCR. From that table come the V and J calls and clone size; the DNA was used to work out D and trimming. The profile shows 20,000 to 25,000 clones, 82% of them singletons. Study findings and constraints: CD4-sorted patient repertoires seemed more clonal than healthy CD4+ repertoires.

About this clone: Its antigen remains unknown.

The TCR was taken from a human donor in good health. The chain couples TRBV10-2 to TRBJ1-1; no clear D. The sequenced material came from CD4+ T cells from blood buffy coats. The CDR3 sequence: CASSGVRAGEAFF. For the CDR3, the DNA is TGCGCCAGCAGTGGGGTTCGGGCCGGTGAAGCTTTCTTT.